The 27 T cell receptor beta chains below all came from one sample that was sequenced in a study of neurological immune-mediated disorders. One entry per CDR3 protein, called by TCRdb with MiXCR from the 5' RACE reads. Of roughly 74,000 distinct CDR3 sequences in the sample, 4% to 6% were seen once. The specimen sequenced was PBMCs. Receptors were obtained from a man between 18 and 29 years old with multiple sclerosis.

This clonotype was seen ten or more times. The chain employs TRBV20-1 and TRBJ2-5; D perhaps matches TRBD2 (6 bases). CDR1 is DFQATT, CDR2 SNEGSKA, per germline (reference sequence). The CDR3 is 13 residues long. V was clipped by 1 base and J by 2 bases, with 8 bases between them. The CDR3: CSARVAGQETQYF. CDR3 nucleotides: TGCAGTGCTAGAGTCGCGGGACAAGAGACCCAGTACTTC.

This clonotype has at least ten counts. One junction end disagrees with the germline gene, perhaps due to a read error. The chain employs TRBV5-1 and TRBJ1-5; TRBD1 agrees at 7 bases. Germline V CDR1 and CDR2: SGHRS, YFSETQ. The length of the CDR3 is 15 residues. The CDR3 region has the DNA TGCGCCAGCAGCTTGGGGGACAGTTTCAGCCAGCCCCAGAATTTT. Encoded protein: CASSLGDSFSQPQNF.

The sample holds many counts of this clonotype. This chain connects TRBV5-1 to TRBJ2-1; D unclear. V was cut by 0 bases and J by 5 bases, with 12 bases left in between. The germline gives CDR1 SGHRS, CDR2 YFSETQ. The CDR3 covers 15 residues. The CDR3 bases are TGCGCCAGCAGCTTGGTCGCTCAGGCGGACAATGAGCAGTTCTTC. Translated, it gives CASSLVAQADNEQFF.

Concerning this clonotype: A much larger clone sits a single nucleotide away, making a read error possible. The chain is built from TRBV9 and TRBJ2-1, with TRBD2 matching over 8 bases. The V gene end was trimmed by 3 bases and the J gene end by 2 bases; junction bases not matched to a gene: 4. The CDR3 spans 15 residues. Germline V CDR1 and CDR2: SGDLS, YYNGEE. Here the CDR3 DNA reads TGTGCCAGCAGCGGACTAGCGATAACCTACAATGAGCAGTTCTTC. Translating gives CASSGLAITYNEQFF.

To note about this clonotype: Relative to the germline gene, one junction end is altered; a read error may explain this. V is TRBV7-3 and J is TRBJ2-7, with 9 bases fitting TRBD2. The CDR3 extends over 14 amino acids. Germline lookup yields CDR1 SGHTA and CDR2 FQGTGA. The CDR3 DNA reads TGTGCCAGCAGCCAGGGACTAGCATCCTCCGAGCAGTACTTC. Protein: CASSQGLASSEQYF.

On this clonotype: With a much larger clone just one base away, this may be a read error. This sequence joins TRBV20-1 and TRBJ1-1; perhaps TRBD1 as D (6 bases). The germline gives CDR1 DFQATT, CDR2 SNEGSKA (reference sequence). The CDR3 contains 14 residues. V lost 6 bases and J 0 bases, leaving 14 bases between the germline ends. The CDR3 sequence: CSADPGQMNTEAFF. Written as DNA, the CDR3 is TGCAGTGCCGACCCGGGACAAATGAACACTGAAGCTTTCTTT.

The rearrangement uses TRBV9 and TRBJ1-3; D ambiguous. This CDR3 contains 18 residues. Trimming pared 4 bases from V and 4 bases from J, leaving 24 bases between. Germline V gene sequence: CDR1 SGDLS, CDR2 YYNGEE. The CDR3 sequence is CASSLTPRSPKPGNTIYF. CDR3 bases: TGTGCCAGCAGCCTCACCCCCCGCAGTCCCAAGCCGGGAAACACCATATATTTT.

This clonotype showed up many times. The chain uses TRBV27 and TRBJ1-2; D is perhaps TRBD1 (5 bases). This CDR3 has 15 amino acids. Looked up from germline, CDR1 is MNHEY and CDR2 is SMNVEV (reference sequence). Trimming removed 8 bases at V and 2 bases at J, with 18 bases between. In nucleotides, the CDR3 is TGTGCCAGCCGATCTCTGGACACTCCCAACTATGGCTACACCTTC. Protein sequence: CASRSLDTPNYGYTF.

Only a few counts were recorded for this clonotype. A much larger clone differs from this one at a single base, so this may be a read error. The V gene is TRBV12-3 or TRBV12-4, the J gene TRBJ2-2; D might be TRBD2 (5 bases). V was clipped by 5 bases and J by 2 bases, with 9 bases between them. The CDR3 runs 14 residues. The CDR3 bases are TGTGCCAGCAGTCCGGGAATTAACACCGGGGAGCTGTTTTTT. Translating gives CASSPGINTGELFF.

With regard to this clonotype: Given a much more abundant clone one base away, this may be a read error. The chain has TRBV20-1 and TRBJ2-1; TRBD1 aligns across 7 bases. In germline, CDR1 is DFQATT, CDR2 SNEGSKA (reference sequence). V lost 5 bases and J lost 2; bases outside the gene matches: 3. The CDR3 spans 13 residues. The CDR3 DNA is TGCAGTGCTCCGGACAGGACCTACAATGAGCAGTTCTTC. As protein: CSAPDRTYNEQFF.

The chain is built from TRBV29-1 and TRBJ1-1; D unclear. Germline V lookup: CDR1 SQVTM, CDR2 ANQGSEA. The CDR3 is 12 residues long. The V end lost 5 bases, the J end lost 1 base, and 8 bases lay between the germline ends. The CDR3 region is CSVRQTNTEAFF. Here the CDR3 DNA reads TGCAGCGTTCGCCAAACGAACACTGAAGCTTTCTTT.

For this clonotype: The junction departs from germline at one end; a sequencing error may be responsible. The chain joins TRBV4-1 to TRBJ1-5, with TRBD1 matching over 8 bases. The CDR3 is 16 amino acids. Per germline, CDR1 MGHRA and CDR2 YSYEKL. The CDR3 nucleotides are TGCGCCAGCAGCCAAGTCAGGGGGCACGGCAATCAGCCCCAGAATTTT. It encodes CASSQVRGHGNQPQNF.

This clonotype showed up many times. The V and J genes are TRBV5-4 and TRBJ2-1; D is undetermined. V was shortened by 1 base and J by 8 bases, with 10 bases between the two germline ends. This CDR3 contains 13 residues. Germline loops: CDR1 SGHNT, CDR2 YYREEE (reference sequence). DNA of the CDR3: TGTGCCAGCAGCTTGCTCCAGTCCCATGAGCAGTTCTTC. This sequence encodes CASSLLQSHEQFF.

This clonotype was observed at least ten times. This chain joins TRBV25-1 and TRBJ1-5; maybe TRBD1 (5 bases). The CDR3 covers 15 residues. Germline V gives CDR1 MGHDK, CDR2 SYGVNS. V lost 2 bases to trimming and J lost 5 bases, with 13 bases between them. The CDR3 region is CASSEGGRIDQPQHF. For the CDR3, the DNA is TGTGCCAGCAGTGAAGGGGGGAGGATCGATCAGCCCCAGCATTTT.

Many counts were recorded for this clonotype. V is TRBV9 and J is TRBJ2-7, with D uncertain. The CDR3 has 13 amino acids. CDR1 and CDR2 (germline): SGDLS, YYNGEE. V gave up 0 bases and J gave up 6 bases, with 10 bases separating them. CDR3 sequence reads: CASSVGPVFEQYF. The CDR3 DNA is TGTGCCAGCAGCGTAGGTCCGGTTTTCGAGCAGTACTTC.

The table lists this clonotype with a few counts. V is TRBV5-1 and J is TRBJ2-4; 10 nucleotides align to TRBD2. Germline trimming cut 2 bases from V and 1 base from J; bases unmatched to any gene: 9. Germline lookup yields CDR1 SGHRS and CDR2 YFSETQ. The CDR3 has 18 residues. The CDR3 DNA reads TGCGCCAGCAGCTTTCTGCTAGCGGGAGAGTCGGCCAAAAACATTCAGTACTTC. It yields the protein CASSFLLAGESAKNIQYF. Drawing the rest from reference TRBV5-1 and TRBJ2-4, the complete variable domain is KAGVTQTPRYLIKTRGQQVTLSCSPISGHRSVSWYQQTPGQGLQFLFEYFSETQRNKGNFPGRFSGRQFSNSRSEMNVSTLELGDSALYLCASSFLLAGESAKNIQYFGAGTRLSVL.

This clonotype was counted many times. The V gene is TRBV12-3 or TRBV12-4, the J gene TRBJ2-1, with 11 bases that match TRBD2. V gave up 2 bases and J gave up 5 bases; unmatched junction bases: 17. The CDR3 is 20 amino acids. DNA for the CDR3: TGTGCCAGCAGTTTACTACTACGCGGGGTGCTAGCGGGGGGCAACAATGAGCAGTTCTTC. Translation gives CASSLLLRGVLAGGNNEQFF.

This clonotype was counted at least ten times. CDR3 protein: CSVMGGVSYYNEQFF. CDR3 coding DNA: TGCAGCGTTATGGGGGGGGTCTCGTATTACAATGAGCAGTTCTTC. The chain combines TRBV29-1 with TRBJ2-1; 7 nucleotides match TRBD2. Germline CDR1 and CDR2: SQVTM and ANQGSEA. The CDR3 has 15 residues. Germline trimming cut 5 bases from V and 4 bases from J; bases unmatched to any gene: 11.

There are many counts of this clonotype. The chain uses TRBV7-9 and TRBJ1-3; D is unclear. The length of the CDR3 is 14 residues. Germline-derived CDR1 and CDR2 are SEHNR and FQNEAQ (reference sequence). The germline V and J ends were trimmed by 3 bases and 0 bases, with 6 bases remaining between them. CDR3 amino acids: CASSLESSGNTIYF. CDR3 DNA: TGTGCCAGCAGCTTGGAGTCCTCTGGAAACACCATATATTTT.

This clonotype has a count of ten or more. The chain carries TRBV12-3 or TRBV12-4 and TRBJ1-3; D remains unclear. The V gene lost 8 bases and the J gene lost 0 bases, with 17 bases spanning the gap. The CDR3 is 16 residues long. The DNA for the CDR3 is TGTGCCAGCGGGCCCCCTACAGCTTTCTCTGGAAACACCATATATTTT. Its translation is CASGPPTAFSGNTIYF.

The sample holds many counts of this clonotype. The rearrangement links TRBV29-1 to TRBJ2-7, with a weak D call TRBD2 (7 bases). CDR1 and CDR2 (germline): SQVTM, ANQGSEA. Trimming stripped 7 bases from V and 6 bases from J, with 19 bases between. The CDR3 has 13 residues. The CDR3 here is CSAAGAGYGEQYF. CDR3 nucleotide sequence: TGCAGCGCCGCGGGGGCAGGCTATGGCGAGCAGTACTTC.

This clonotype occurred many times. This chain uses TRBV20-1 with TRBJ2-3; D perhaps matches TRBD2 (5 bases). The CDR3 spans 14 residues. Germline V gene sequence: CDR1 DFQATT, CDR2 SNEGSKA (reference sequence). V was cut by 3 bases and J by 3 bases, with 13 bases left in between. In DNA form, the CDR3 reads TGCAGTGCTAGGACGGGGAGAAGGACAGATACGCAGTATTTT. This encodes CSARTGRRTDTQYF.

For this clonotype: This may stem from a read error, because a much larger clone lies one nucleotide away. The rearrangement links TRBV5-1 to TRBJ1-4, with D maybe TRBD1 (5 bases). The V and J ends lost 7 bases and 5 bases respectively, with 12 bases between them. The CDR3 sequence is 13 residues long. From germline, CDR1 is SGHRS and CDR2 YFSETQ. CDR3 region: CASGDGTNEKLFF. The CDR3 DNA sequence: TGCGCCAGCGGGGACGGAACAAATGAAAAACTGTTTTTT. Using reference TRBV5-1 and TRBJ1-4 for the parts outside the CDR3, the full variable domain is KAGVTQTPRYLIKTRGQQVTLSCSPISGHRSVSWYQQTPGQGLQFLFEYFSETQRNKGNFPGRFSGRQFSNSRSEMNVSTLELGDSALYLCASGDGTNEKLFFGSGTQLSVL.

With respect to this clonotype: A much bigger clone sits one base away, suggesting this may be a read error. The chain recombines TRBV10-3 with TRBJ2-4, with D possibly matching TRBD1 (5 bases). CDR1 is ENHRY, CDR2 SYGVKD, per germline. The CDR3 loop spans 14 amino acids. Here the CDR3 reads CAISGQDTQKIQYF. The CDR3 region has the DNA TGTGCCATCAGTGGGCAGGACACCCAAAAAATTCAGTACTTC.

This clonotype was counted ten times or more. The genes are TRBV7-2 and TRBJ1-2, with TRBD1 as a possible D gene (6 bases). Germline CDR1 is SGHTA and CDR2 is FQGNSA. Trimming took off 4 bases at V and 1 base at J, with 13 bases between the two ends. The CDR3 has 15 residues. CDR3 DNA: TGTGCCAGCAGCTCCCAACAGGGAGGTAACTATGGCTACACCTTC. It translates to CASSSQQGGNYGYTF. The full variable domain, rest sourced from reference TRBV7-2 and TRBJ1-2, is GAGVSQSPSNKVTEKGKDVELRCDPISGHTALYWYRQSLGQGLEFLIYFQGNSAPDKSGLPSDRFSAERTGGSVSTLTIQRTQQEDSAVYLCASSSQQGGNYGYTFGSGTRLTVV.

This clonotype was observed at least ten times. The rearrangement links TRBV2 to TRBJ2-7; 13 positions match TRBD2. Unmatched junction bases numbered 2, after V lost 3 bases and J lost 6 bases. This CDR3 contains 14 residues. CDR1 SNHLY and CDR2 FYNNEI come from the germline V gene. The CDR3 sequence is CASSETSGRSEQYF. The CDR3 nucleotides read TGTGCCAGCAGTGAGACTAGCGGGAGGTCCGAGCAGTACTTC.

The rearrangement uses TRBV10-3 and TRBJ2-7; D is ambiguous. The CDR3 runs to 14 residues. V dropped 3 bases and J dropped 3 bases, with 12 bases sitting between them. The V gene's germline CDR1 is ENHRY and CDR2 SYGVKD. CDR3 region: CAISEREGGYEQYF. The CDR3 nucleotides are TGTGCCATCAGTGAAAGGGAAGGCGGCTACGAGCAGTACTTC.